These 26 T cell receptor beta chains were sequenced from one sample in a study of blood T cell repertoires in COVID-19. Only in-frame clones appear in the TCRdb table, and some are missing; sequencing was by immunoSEQ multiplex PCR. The sample lists around 230,000 clones; over 75% were seen once. Sequenced sample: PBMCs or T cells enriched from blood (not recorded which). The receptors derive from a middle-aged man who had recovered from COVID-19.

This clone was seen a single time. V is TRBV14 and J is TRBJ2-2, with 8 bases lining up with TRBD2. V gave up 5 bases and J gave up 6 bases; unmatched junction bases: 14. The CDR3 totals 17 residues. Germline values: CDR1 SGHDN, CDR2 FVKESK. DNA of the CDR3: TGTGCCAGCAGCTCCATAGGACTAGCCGACGGAGCCGGGGAGCTGTTTTTT. It yields the protein CASSSIGLADGAGELFF.

A remark on this clone: A read error may account for a junction end that differs from germline. This sequence joins TRBV5-1 and TRBJ2-1; D gene ambiguous. The CDR3 length is 16 residues. CDR1 is SGHRS and CDR2 is YFSETQ in the germline V gene. CDR3 amino acids: CVSSFGGRSSYNEQFF. The CDR3 DNA reads TGCGTCAGCAGCTTTGGTGGGCGATCATCCTACAATGAGCAGTTCTTC.

There are many counts of this clone. J is TRBJ2-5 and V is TRBV7-9; TRBD2 matches 13 bases. The V and J ends lost 3 bases and 3 bases, in that order; junction bases with no gene match: 4. The CDR3 contains 16 residues. Germline-derived CDR1 and CDR2 are SEHNR and FQNEAQ (reference sequence). The CDR3 sequence is CASSLGLAGLEETQYF. The CDR3 nucleotides are TGTGCCAGCAGCTTGGGACTAGCGGGACTCGAAGAGACCCAGTACTTC.

This clone appeared a single time. The DNA for the CDR3 is TGCGCCAGCAGCCAGGAACTAGCGGGGGGCAAACAAGAGACCCAGTACTTC. Encoded protein: CASSQELAGGKQETQYF. The rearrangement links TRBV4-1 to TRBJ2-5, with 12 positions matching TRBD2. The germline gives CDR1 MGHRA, CDR2 YSYEKL. The ends lost 3 bases at V and 2 bases at J; junction bases unmatched: 7. This CDR3 has 17 amino acids.

This chain connects TRBV29-1 to TRBJ2-5; 10 bases line up with TRBD2. The CDR3 has 16 amino acids. V lost 5 bases, J lost 1 base, and 10 bases stayed unmatched. Germline V CDR1 and CDR2: SQVTM, ANQGSEA. CDR3 loop: CSVRLLAGLTQETQYF. CDR3 DNA sequence: TGCAGCGTTCGACTACTAGCGGGGTTAACCCAAGAGACCCAGTACTTC.

The rearrangement uses TRBV5-1 and TRBJ1-6; no definite D call. V dropped 1 base and J dropped 11 bases, with 10 bases sitting between them. Germline values: CDR1 SGHRS, CDR2 YFSETQ. The CDR3 runs to 13 residues. The CDR3 region is CASSLPDTPPLHF. The CDR3 region has the DNA TGCGCCAGCAGCTTGCCTGATACTCCACCCCTCCACTTT.

The chain links TRBV19 to TRBJ2-1, with D unresolved. Germline V gene sequence: CDR1 LNHDA, CDR2 SQIVND (reference sequence). V was clipped by 2 bases and J by 0 bases, with 8 bases between them. The CDR3 is 15 residues long. Here the CDR3 DNA reads TGTGCCAGTAGTATAATGGAGAGCTCCTACAATGAGCAGTTCTTC. Translation gives CASSIMESSYNEQFF.

This chain connects TRBV19 to TRBJ2-3; 7 nucleotides agree with TRBD2. The CDR3 covers 15 residues. From germline, CDR1 is LNHDA and CDR2 SQIVND (reference sequence). The ends lost 9 bases at V and 2 bases at J; junction bases unmatched: 11. In nucleotides, the CDR3 is TGTGCCAGCCTTCCCGGGGGGTTTAACACAGATACGCAGTATTTT. Translating it yields CASLPGGFNTDTQYF.

This clone was recorded once. The V gene is TRBV6-5, the J gene TRBJ2-3; perhaps TRBD2 as D (5 bases). CDR3 length: 14 amino acids. Between the trimmed V and J ends, which lost 5 bases and 0 bases, there was a span of 9 bases. Germline V gives CDR1 MNHEY, CDR2 SVGAGI. The CDR3 loop reads CASSRETSTDTQYF. The CDR3 DNA sequence: TGTGCCAGCAGTAGGGAGACTAGCACAGATACGCAGTATTTT.

Here the CDR3 reads CASSQPGTQYF. CDR3 DNA sequence: TGTGCCAGCAGCCAACCCGGTACGCAGTATTTT. The gene calls are TRBV3-1 (or the pseudogene TRBV3-2) and TRBJ2-3; unclear D gene. The V and J ends lost 2 bases and 8 bases respectively, with 5 bases between them. CDR1 is LGHDT, CDR2 YNNKEL, per germline (reference sequence). This CDR3 contains 11 residues.

The rearrangement links TRBV5-4 to TRBJ1-2; D possibly corresponds to TRBD1 (6 bases). Looked up from germline, CDR1 is SGHNT and CDR2 is YYREEE (reference sequence). The CDR3 is 13 amino acids. Deletions cut 5 bases from V and 5 bases from J, with 13 bases between. This chain's CDR3 is CASSSDSLYGYTF. The CDR3 DNA sequence: TGTGCCAGCAGTTCGGACAGCTTATATGGCTACACCTTC.

The genes are TRBV4-1 and TRBJ2-7, with 7 bases identical to TRBD2. Germline V lookup: CDR1 MGHRA, CDR2 YSYEKL. The trim removed 1 base at V and 6 bases at J, leaving 9 bases unmatched. CDR3 length: 15 amino acids. The CDR3 DNA reads as TGCGCCAGCAGCCAAGGGCGAGCGGGGATCCCCGAGCAGTACTTC. Protein product: CASSQGRAGIPEQYF.

The chain employs TRBV3-1 (or the pseudogene TRBV3-2) and TRBJ1-3; 7 bases fit TRBD1. The CDR3 sequence is 15 residues long. Germline V CDR1 and CDR2: LGHDT, YNNKEL (reference sequence). V lost 4 bases to trimming and J lost 1 base; unmatched junction nucleotides: 4. CDR3 residues: CASSRSGGSGNTIYF. The DNA of the CDR3 is TGTGCCAGCAGCCGATCAGGGGGATCTGGAAACACCATATATTTT.

The chain is built from TRBV18 and TRBJ1-4; D remains unclear. The V and J ends lost 3 bases and 7 bases respectively, with 15 bases between them. This CDR3 is 15 amino acids long. Germline CDR1 KGHSH, CDR2 LQKENI. For the CDR3, the DNA is TGTGCCAGCTCACCCAATATAGATACGGGTGAAAAACTGTTTTTT. Residues: CASSPNIDTGEKLFF. The full variable domain, its missing parts supplied by reference TRBV18 and TRBJ1-4, is NAGVMQNPRHLVRRRGQEARLRCSPMKGHSHVYWYRQLPEEGLKFMVYLQKENIIDESGMPKERFSAEFPKEGPSILRIQQVVRGDSAAYFCASSPNIDTGEKLFFGSGTQLSVL.

J is TRBJ1-5 and V is TRBV7-9; 11 nucleotides line up with TRBD1. Germline lookup yields CDR1 SEHNR and CDR2 FQNEAQ (reference sequence). The CDR3 has 17 residues. The V segment lost 5 bases and the J segment 1 base; nucleotides outside the gene matches: 7. The CDR3 sequence is CASSITGTGGSNQPQHF. CDR3 sequence (DNA): TGTGCCAGCAGCATAACCGGGACAGGGGGAAGCAATCAGCCCCAGCATTTT.

The chain recombines TRBV7-2 with TRBJ2-2; a weak D match, TRBD2 (6 bases). The CDR3 extends over 13 amino acids. The V end lost 0 bases, the J end lost 13 bases, and 12 bases lay between the germline ends. Germline V gene lookup returns CDR1 SGHTA and CDR2 FQGNSA. The CDR3 DNA sequence: TGTGCCAGCAGCTTAGCGCGGCGGGGTGGGCTGTTTTTT. It is translated as CASSLARRGGLFF.

The rearrangement uses TRBV30 and TRBJ1-1; weak D call: TRBD1 (6 bases). V dropped 2 bases and J dropped 1 base, with 8 bases sitting between them. Looked up from germline, CDR1 is GTSNPN and CDR2 is SVGIG (reference sequence). The length of the CDR3 is 13 residues. The CDR3 DNA reads TGTGCCTGGAGTAGACAGGAGAACACTGAAGCTTTCTTT. It specifies CAWSRQENTEAFF.

This clone turned up a few times. This rearrangement joins TRBV7-9 to TRBJ1-2; perhaps TRBD1 as D (5 bases). This CDR3 is 15 amino acids long. Trimming stripped 6 bases from V and 3 bases from J, with 17 bases between. CDR1 is SEHNR and CDR2 is FQNEAQ in the germline V gene (reference sequence). CDR3 sequence: CASSPTRQRDYGYTF. CDR3 bases: TGTGCCAGCAGTCCCACCCGACAGCGGGACTATGGCTACACCTTC.

This clone showed up just a few times. The chain recombines TRBV29-1 with TRBJ1-1; D might be TRBD1 (5 bases). The CDR3 extends over 14 amino acids. Trimming took off 7 bases at V and 10 bases at J, with 25 bases between the two ends. Germline V lookup: CDR1 SQVTM, CDR2 ANQGSEA. DNA of the CDR3: TGCAGCGCCCCCGAAGGTGGGCCTGGGGGGGGAGCTTTCTTT. The encoded protein is CSAPEGGPGGGAFF. The entire variable domain, with the rest obtained from reference TRBV29-1 and TRBJ1-1, is as follows: SAVISQKPSRDICQRGTSLTIQCQVDSQVTMMFWYRQQPGQSLTLIATANQGSEATYESGFVIDKFPISRPNLTFSTLTVSNMSPEDSSIYLCSAPEGGPGGGAFFGQGTRLTVV.

The chain is built from TRBV19 and TRBJ2-2; 10 bases fit TRBD1. Germline V gene data show CDR1 as LNHDA and CDR2 as SQIVND (reference sequence). This CDR3 has 16 residues. With V trimmed by 6 bases and J by 7 bases, 11 bases remained unmatched. CDR3 residues: CASRLTGTGVIGELFF. The CDR3 nucleotides read TGTGCCAGTAGATTGACCGGGACAGGGGTGATCGGGGAGCTGTTTTTT.

This chain links TRBV6-4 with TRBJ2-1; 8 bases fit TRBD2. Germline V CDR1 and CDR2: MRHNA, SNTAGT. The CDR3 covers 12 residues. After removal of 3 bases from V and 12 bases from J, the junction contained 4 bases not matched to a gene. CDR3 in amino acids: CASSDLAGRQFF. CDR3 in DNA: TGTGCCAGCAGTGATTTAGCGGGGAGGCAGTTCTTC.

This rearrangement joins TRBV7-9 to TRBJ1-6; TRBD1 aligns across 9 bases. There are 16 residues in the CDR3. Per the germline V gene, CDR1 is SEHNR and CDR2 is FQNEAQ (reference sequence). After removal of 5 bases from V and 7 bases from J, the junction contained 9 bases not matched to a gene. The CDR3 DNA is TGTGCCAGCAGCCCCGCCGGGACAGGGCGAAATTCACCCCTCCACTTT. The encoded protein is CASSPAGTGRNSPLHF. Full variable domain (remainder filled in from reference TRBV7-9 and TRBJ1-6): DTGVSQNPRHKITKRGQNVTFRCDPISEHNRLYWYRQTLGQGPEFLTYFQNEAQLEKSRLLSDRFSAERPKGSFSTLEIQRTEQGDSAMYLCASSPAGTGRNSPLHFGNGTRLTVT.

The V call is TRBV4-2, the J call TRBJ2-5, with D possibly being TRBD1 (6 bases). The CDR3 sequence is 14 residues long. The germline gives CDR1 LGHNA, CDR2 YNFKEQ. V was pared by 2 bases and J by 5 bases, with 12 bases between. The CDR3 DNA follows: TGTGCCAGCAGCCAATCTATTAGGGGGGAGACCCAGTACTTC. It specifies CASSQSIRGETQYF.

This clone was seen just once. V is TRBV6-5 and J is TRBJ1-1; D is undetermined. V lost 6 bases, J lost 1 base, and 12 bases lay in between. From germline, CDR1 is MNHEY and CDR2 SVGAGI. There are 14 residues in the CDR3. CDR3 DNA: TGTGCCAGCAGGGCCTGGGCCGGGAACACTGAAGCTTTCTTT. It codes for CASRAWAGNTEAFF.

CDR3 sequence reads: CASRSTGERWQFF. CDR3 nucleotides: TGTGCCAGCAGGTCAACAGGGGAACGGTGGCAGTTCTTC. The rearrangement joins TRBV2 to TRBJ2-1, with TRBD1 identical over 7 bases. Germline values: CDR1 SNHLY, CDR2 FYNNEI. This CDR3 spans 13 amino acids. The trim removed 6 bases at V and 12 bases at J, leaving 11 bases unmatched.

V usage is TRBV30 and J usage is TRBJ2-1; D perhaps matches TRBD2 (5 bases). The V gene's germline CDR1 is GTSNPN and CDR2 SVGIG (reference sequence). V lost 0 bases and J 5 bases, leaving 14 bases between the germline ends. This CDR3 contains 15 residues. The CDR3 coding sequence is TGTGCCTGGAGTGTATCAAGCGGTGGTAACAATGAGCAGTTCTTC. This gives the protein CAWSVSSGGNNEQFF.